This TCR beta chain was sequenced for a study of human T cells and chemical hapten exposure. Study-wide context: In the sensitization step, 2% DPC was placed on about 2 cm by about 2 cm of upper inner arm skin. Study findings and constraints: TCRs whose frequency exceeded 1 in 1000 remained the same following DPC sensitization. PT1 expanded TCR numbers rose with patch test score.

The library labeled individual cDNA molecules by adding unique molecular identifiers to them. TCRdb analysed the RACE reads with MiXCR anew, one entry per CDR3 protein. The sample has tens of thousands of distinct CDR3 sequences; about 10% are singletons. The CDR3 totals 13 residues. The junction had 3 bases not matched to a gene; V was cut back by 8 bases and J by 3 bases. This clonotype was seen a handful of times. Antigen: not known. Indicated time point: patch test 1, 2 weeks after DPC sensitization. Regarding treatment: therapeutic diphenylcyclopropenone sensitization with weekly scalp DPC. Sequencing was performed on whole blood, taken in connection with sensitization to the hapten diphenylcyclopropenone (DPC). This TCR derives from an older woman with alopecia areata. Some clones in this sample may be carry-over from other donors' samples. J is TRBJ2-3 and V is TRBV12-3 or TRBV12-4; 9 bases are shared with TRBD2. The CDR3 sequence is CASGLASTDTQYF. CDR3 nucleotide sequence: TGTGCCAGCGGACTAGCGTCTACAGATACGCAGTATTTT.